These 26 T cell receptor beta chains were sequenced from one sample in a study of cytomegalovirus exposure and HLA in healthy donors. Primers: 60 Vbeta forward and 13 Jbeta reverse. Clones were read by immunoSEQ multiplex PCR, and TCRdb kept only the in-frame ones, dropping some. The sample has tens of thousands of clones, 70% seen once; the top ten hold less than 10%. The specimen was PBMCs. These receptor sequences come from a woman between 50 and 59 years old in good health and CMV-seropositive.

The chain combines TRBV2 with TRBJ2-2; TRBD1 might be the D (6 bases). The CDR3 totals 14 residues. CDR1 and CDR2 (germline): SNHLY, FYNNEI. The ends were cut back, 7 bases at V and 4 bases at J, with 13 bases in the middle. CDR3 sequence reads: CASTPGDRTGELFF. The CDR3, as DNA: TGTGCCAGCACCCCAGGGGATCGCACCGGGGAGCTGTTTTTT.

This rearrangement joins TRBV6-6 to TRBJ1-5; TRBD1 is a possible D gene (5 bases). Deletions cut 6 bases from V and 1 base from J, with 10 bases between. From germline, CDR1 is MNHNY and CDR2 SVGAGI (reference sequence). The CDR3 runs 14 residues. The CDR3 nucleotides read TGTGCCAGCAGCTGGGACTCCAGCAATCAGCCCCAGCATTTT. Translation: CASSWDSSNQPQHF.

The rearrangement uses TRBV19 and TRBJ1-4, with 7 bases matching TRBD1. Germline loops: CDR1 LNHDA, CDR2 SQIVND (reference sequence). The CDR3 is 13 amino acids. V shed 5 bases, J shed 7 bases, and the junction held 4 bases outside the gene matches. CDR3 DNA: TGTGCCAGTAGTGAGACAGGGAGTGAAAAACTGTTTTTT. Translated: CASSETGSEKLFF.

The rearrangement uses TRBV11-2 and TRBJ2-1, with 14 bases fitting TRBD2. Trimming took 0 bases from V and 3 from J; bases not matched to a gene: 7. This CDR3 contains 19 residues. CDR1 SGHAT and CDR2 FQNNGV come from the germline V gene. The CDR3 spells CASSLDGTSGGVIYNEQFF. For the CDR3, the DNA is TGTGCCAGCAGCTTAGACGGGACTAGCGGGGGAGTGATCTACAATGAGCAGTTCTTC.

The chain has TRBV6-1 and TRBJ2-5; TRBD1 matches 8 bases. V lost 3 bases to trimming and J lost 5 bases; unmatched junction nucleotides: 8. The germline CDR1 and CDR2 sequences are MNHNS and SASEGT. This CDR3 has 15 residues. The CDR3 protein is CASSDSNRGSETQYF. CDR3 nucleotides: TGTGCCAGCAGTGATTCGAACAGGGGGTCGGAGACCCAGTACTTC.

The DNA of the CDR3 is TGTGCCAGCAGCATTGGCCGAGGGGGAGAGCAGTTCTTC. Encoded protein: CASSIGRGGEQFF. V gene TRBV7-2 combines with J gene TRBJ2-1; a weak D match, TRBD1 (6 bases). CDR3 length: 13 residues. CDR1 SGHTA and CDR2 FQGNSA come from the germline V gene. With 5 bases removed from V and 10 bases from J, the gap between germline ends came to 15 bases.

This clone was counted between two and nine times. The chain is built from TRBV9 and TRBJ2-1, with 7 positions matching TRBD2. V shed 0 bases, J shed 0 bases, and the junction held 12 bases outside the gene matches. This CDR3 contains 19 residues. Germline V CDR1 and CDR2: SGDLS, YYNGEE. The CDR3 loop is CASSVVPSGIQSSYNEQFF. The DNA for the CDR3 is TGTGCCAGCAGCGTAGTGCCCAGCGGGATACAGAGCTCCTACAATGAGCAGTTCTTC. The full variable domain, its missing parts supplied by reference TRBV9 and TRBJ2-1, is DSGVTQTPKHLITATGQRVTLRCSPRSGDLSVYWYQQSLDQGLQFLIQYYNGEERAKGNILERFSAQQFPDLHSELNLSSLELGDSALYFCASSVVPSGIQSSYNEQFFGPGTRLTVL.

The rearrangement uses TRBV28 and TRBJ1-1; D gene ambiguous. This CDR3 comprises 14 residues. Looked up from germline, CDR1 is MDHEN and CDR2 is SYDVKM. The germline V and J ends were trimmed by 7 bases and 0 bases, with 12 bases remaining between them. The CDR3 spells CASKLGRLNTEAFF. As DNA, the CDR3 is TGTGCCAGCAAACTAGGCAGGTTGAACACTGAAGCTTTCTTT.

The CDR3 loop reads CASSYKGLGSGELFF. CDR3 nucleotide sequence: TGTGCCAGCAGTTACAAGGGACTAGGATCCGGGGAGCTGTTTTTT. J is TRBJ2-2 and V is TRBV6-5; TRBD2 aligns across 8 bases. This CDR3 is built from 15 residues. Germline V gene lookup returns CDR1 MNHEY and CDR2 SVGAGI. V trimming: 2 bases; J trimming: 6 bases; junction bases outside the gene matches: 5.

The chain joins TRBV5-1 to TRBJ1-6; 10 bases align to TRBD1. J lost 8 bases, V lost 0 bases, and 2 bases had no gene match. The CDR3 is 15 amino acids. Germline loops: CDR1 SGHRS, CDR2 YFSETQ. The CDR3 loop reads CASSLEGQGYSPLHF. The CDR3 DNA reads as TGCGCCAGCAGCTTGGAGGGACAGGGGTATTCACCCCTCCACTTT.

The gene calls are TRBV6-1 and TRBJ1-1; 7 positions agree with TRBD1. This CDR3 has 12 residues. V lost 4 bases to trimming and J lost 4 bases; unmatched junction nucleotides: 0. Germline V gene data show CDR1 as MNHNS and CDR2 as SASEGT. CDR3 nucleotide sequence: TGTGCCAGCAGTGGGACAGGCACTGAAGCTTTCTTT. It codes for CASSGTGTEAFF.

The chain couples TRBV11-2 to TRBJ2-1; tentatively, D is TRBD1 (5 bases). The CDR3 contains 14 residues. V was shortened by 7 bases and J by 6 bases, with 16 bases between the two germline ends. The germline V gene encodes CDR1 SGHAT and CDR2 FQNNGV. CDR3 sequence (DNA): TGTGCCAGCAACTCGGGCCAGGGCCGCAATGAGCAGTTCTTC. This gives the protein CASNSGQGRNEQFF. The complete variable domain, with remaining parts taken from reference TRBV11-2 and TRBJ2-1, reads EAGVAQSPRYKIIEKRQSVAFWCNPISGHATLYWYQQILGQGPKLLIQFQNNGVVDDSQLPKDRFSAERLKGVDSTLKIQPAKLEDSAVYLCASNSGQGRNEQFFGPGTRLTVL.

This sequence joins TRBV5-4 and TRBJ1-6; 7 bases align to TRBD1. J was trimmed by 8 bases and V by 4 bases; bases with no gene match: 9. Germline V gene sequence: CDR1 SGHNT, CDR2 YYREEE (reference sequence). This CDR3 has 15 residues. The CDR3 region is CASSRKDREDSPLHF. DNA of the CDR3: TGTGCCAGCAGCAGGAAAGACAGGGAAGATTCACCCCTCCACTTT. The full variable domain, its missing parts supplied by reference TRBV5-4 and TRBJ1-6, is ETGVTQSPTHLIKTRGQQVTLRCSSQSGHNTVSWYQQALGQGPQFIFQYYREEENGRGNFPPRFSGLQFPNYSSELNVNALELDDSALYLCASSRKDREDSPLHFGNGTRLTVT.

The chain is built from TRBV9 and TRBJ2-2; 9 nucleotides line up with TRBD1. The CDR3 is made up of 15 amino acids. The ends lost 5 bases at V and 5 bases at J; junction bases unmatched: 7. Germline V gene sequence: CDR1 SGDLS, CDR2 YYNGEE. The CDR3: CASSRDGQGTGELFF. Written as DNA, the CDR3 is TGTGCCAGCAGTAGGGACGGACAGGGGACCGGGGAGCTGTTTTTT.

This clone was detected only a few times. V usage is TRBV11-2 and J usage is TRBJ2-5, with D maybe TRBD2 (6 bases). The CDR3 is 15 amino acids. Germline values: CDR1 SGHAT, CDR2 FQNNGV. V was pared by 0 bases and J by 7 bases, with 15 bases between. The CDR3, as DNA: TGTGCCAGCAGCTTAGAACGGGAGCTAGCGCGGACCCAGTACTTC. Encoded protein: CASSLERELARTQYF.

The chain couples TRBV27 to TRBJ1-5; D is uncertain. This CDR3 is 15 amino acids long. The germline V gene encodes CDR1 MNHEY and CDR2 SMNVEV (reference sequence). V was clipped by 3 bases and J by 2 bases, with 11 bases between them. For the CDR3, the DNA is TGTGCCAGCAGTTTGGGAGGTTTTGGCAATCAGCCCCAGCATTTT. This encodes CASSLGGFGNQPQHF.

V and J are TRBV5-1 and TRBJ2-3, with 8 bases fitting TRBD2. After removal of 4 bases from V and 3 bases from J, the junction contained 7 bases not matched to a gene. The CDR3 contains 15 residues. Germline loops: CDR1 SGHRS, CDR2 YFSETQ. The CDR3: CASSDLAGRTDTQYF. The CDR3 bases are TGCGCCAGCAGCGACTTAGCGGGGAGAACAGATACGCAGTATTTT.

The chain recombines TRBV6-6 with TRBJ1-1; D not resolved. Germline lookup yields CDR1 MNHNY and CDR2 SVGAGI (reference sequence). Trimming stripped 2 bases from V and 5 bases from J, with 3 bases between. The CDR3 has 11 amino acids. The CDR3 DNA is TGTGCCAGCAGTTACCAGACTGAAGCTTTCTTT. This sequence encodes CASSYQTEAFF.

V is TRBV27 and J is TRBJ1-1, with 7 nucleotides matching TRBD1. CDR1 and CDR2 (germline): MNHEY, SMNVEV (reference sequence). V shed 5 bases, J shed 6 bases, and the junction held 12 bases outside the gene matches. The CDR3 runs 15 residues. The CDR3 is CASSPLGRQGAEAFF. DNA of the CDR3: TGTGCCAGCAGTCCCCTCGGCCGACAGGGCGCTGAAGCTTTCTTT.

This chain connects TRBV5-1 to TRBJ2-1; D might be TRBD1 (5 bases). CDR3 length equals 13 residues. In germline, CDR1 is SGHRS, CDR2 YFSETQ. V shed 2 bases and J shed 9 bases, with 12 bases lying between them. The CDR3 region has the DNA TGCGCCAGCAGCTTTGGAACAGGCAGTGAGCAGTTCTTC. Its protein is CASSFGTGSEQFF.

V is TRBV11-2 and J is TRBJ1-1, with D possibly matching TRBD1 (5 bases). V lost 8 bases and J lost 4, with 17 bases in between. This CDR3 has 14 amino acids. CDR1 and CDR2 (germline): SGHAT, FQNNGV. The CDR3 DNA is TGTGCCAGCGGGGGGGTCGGTTGGGGCACTGAAGCTTTCTTT. Amino acid sequence: CASGGVGWGTEAFF. The full variable domain, completed using reference TRBV11-2 and TRBJ1-1, is EAGVAQSPRYKIIEKRQSVAFWCNPISGHATLYWYQQILGQGPKLLIQFQNNGVVDDSQLPKDRFSAERLKGVDSTLKIQPAKLEDSAVYLCASGGVGWGTEAFFGQGTRLTVV.

The chain has TRBV6-1 and TRBJ2-1; 8 bases agree with TRBD2. CDR1 and CDR2 from the germline V gene are MNHNS and SASEGT. With V trimmed by 4 bases and J by 7 bases, 18 bases remained unmatched. The CDR3 consists of 18 residues. CDR3 in DNA: TGTGCCAGCAGTGGGGGGAAGGGTCAGCGGGAGATCCGGAATGAGCAGTTCTTC. Translated: CASSGGKGQREIRNEQFF.

The gene calls are TRBV9 and TRBJ1-5, with D unclear. The CDR3 covers 14 residues. CDR1 is SGDLS, CDR2 YYNGEE, per germline. V was pared by 0 bases and J by 2 bases, with 6 bases between. The CDR3 bases are TGTGCCAGCAGCGTAGGGGCCGGCAATCAGCCCCAGCATTTT. It specifies CASSVGAGNQPQHF.

The rearrangement uses TRBV15 and TRBJ2-1, with 7 nucleotides matching TRBD2. Germline values: CDR1 LNHNV, CDR2 YYDKDF (reference sequence). V shed 8 bases, J shed 7 bases, and the junction held 11 bases outside the gene matches. The CDR3 runs 14 residues. The CDR3 loop reads CATAGSGIWNEQFF. DNA for the CDR3: TGTGCCACCGCCGGGAGCGGGATATGGAATGAGCAGTTCTTC.

The rearrangement links TRBV5-4 to TRBJ2-6, with 8 bases lining up with TRBD1. Germline CDR1 and CDR2: SGHNT and YYREEE (reference sequence). The ends lost 3 bases at V and 0 bases at J; junction bases unmatched: 8. This CDR3 region has 18 residues. CDR3 loop: CASSSPGQVSSGANVLTF. The CDR3 nucleotides read TGTGCCAGCAGCTCTCCGGGACAGGTGTCCTCTGGGGCCAACGTCCTGACTTTC.

The chain employs TRBV29-1 and TRBJ2-3; maybe TRBD1 (6 bases). The length of the CDR3 is 11 residues. In germline, CDR1 is SQVTM, CDR2 ANQGSEA. Trimming removed 7 bases at V and 4 bases at J, with 9 bases between. DNA for the CDR3: TGCAGCGCAGGGGATTCAGATACGCAGTATTTT. This encodes CSAGDSDTQYF.